This TCR beta chain was captured in a study of cytomegalovirus exposure and HLA in healthy donors. CDR1 GTSNPN and CDR2 SVGIG come from the germline V gene (reference sequence). The CDR3 length is 15 residues. V shed 4 bases and J shed 4 bases, with 19 bases lying between them. Only a few counts were recorded for this clone. Its antigen is not known. 60 Vbeta and 13 Jbeta primers were used in PCR. TCRdb keeps only in-frame clones here, not all; method: immunoSEQ multiplex PCR. The repertoire has about 80,000 clones, 62% of them found once; the top ten carry about 4.2%. General study findings and limits: A prior analysis recorded that most TCR beta V segments were productive about 90% or about 30% of the time.

The J gene is TRBJ1-1, the V gene TRBV30; D call uncertain. Sequenced: PBMCs. The source of this sequence is a male donor in good health and CMV-seropositive. For the CDR3, the DNA is TGTGCCTGGACGGTACCCCCGTCGTACGGCACTGAAGCTTTCTTT. This codes for CAWTVPPSYGTEAFF.